What follows describes a single T cell receptor beta chain. The sample comes from a study of T cell responses to AZD1222 COVID-19 vaccine. About the study: Combined were second doses at about 4 or about 12 weeks.

Clones were sequenced by immunoSEQ multiplex PCR, and TCRdb holds only the in-frame ones, with some missing. The sample lists more than 95,000 clones, approximately 89% seen once, with roughly a sixth in the top ten. The receptor comes from an adult in good health. The sample consisted of peripheral blood, taken on day 0 of AZD1222 vaccination.

CDR3 region: CASSLGDPLGTQETQYF. The CDR3 DNA reads TGTGCCAGCAGCTTAGGGGACCCCCTAGGGACACAAGAGACCCAGTACTTC. The rearrangement joins TRBV7-8 to TRBJ2-5; TRBD1 might be the D (6 bases). This CDR3 spans 17 amino acids. Germline values: CDR1 SGHVS, CDR2 FQNEAQ. Trimming cost V 1 base and J 2 bases, with 17 bases left between them.